The 5 T cell receptor beta chains below all came from one sample that was sequenced in a study of CD8 T cells in Susac syndrome. It was with random hexamers that roughly 0.5 to 1 ug RNA was reverse transcribed. TCRdb called the immunoSEQ multiplex PCR reads again in MiXCR, with one record for every CDR3 protein. The sample has about 300,000 distinct CDR3 sequences, 75% to 85% seen once. Specimen: CD8+ T cells from PBMCs. The source is a human donor with multiple sclerosis.

The gene calls are TRBV4-3 and TRBJ2-1; D is possibly TRBD2 (6 bases). Germline CDR1 reads LGHNA; CDR2 reads YSLEER. This CDR3 has 19 amino acids. Trimming pared 5 bases from V and 7 bases from J, leaving 30 bases between. CDR3 protein: CASSYRLVLRTREGNEQFF. Here the CDR3 DNA reads TGCGCCAGCAGCTACCGACTAGTCCTGAGGACCAGAGAAGGGAATGAGCAGTTCTTC.

V and J are TRBV4-3 and TRBJ2-1; D remains unclear. V lost 0 bases and J 8 bases, leaving 11 bases between the germline ends. Germline V gives CDR1 LGHNA, CDR2 YSLEER. This CDR3 has 14 residues. The chain's CDR3 is CASSQDGERYEQFF. DNA of the CDR3: TGCGCCAGCAGCCAAGATGGAGAGAGGTATGAGCAGTTCTTC.

V is TRBV29-1 and J is TRBJ2-1; 7 bases are a match to TRBD2. In germline, CDR1 is SQVTM, CDR2 ANQGSEA. This CDR3 region has 15 residues. J was trimmed by 10 bases and V by 0 bases; bases with no gene match: 12. Here the CDR3 DNA reads TGCAGCGTTGAAGACACCTTTGGCGGGAGTGTGGAGCAGTTCTTC. Its protein is CSVEDTFGGSVEQFF.

This rearrangement joins TRBV28 to TRBJ2-3; 7 nucleotides line up with TRBD2. V gave up 5 bases and J gave up 3 bases; unmatched junction bases: 11. The CDR3 totals 16 residues. Germline V CDR1 and CDR2: MDHEN, SYDVKM. In nucleotides, the CDR3 is TGTGCCAGCAGTCCCAGGGCTAGCGGACTTACAGATACGCAGTATTTT. Translated, it gives CASSPRASGLTDTQYF.

The chain has TRBV7-9 and TRBJ2-1; a possible D gene is TRBD1 (6 bases). Germline V gene data show CDR1 as SEHNR and CDR2 as FQNEAQ (reference sequence). Trimming left V 5 bases short and J 5 bases short, with 13 bases between. The CDR3 has 14 residues. For the CDR3, the DNA is TGTGCCAGCAGCCCCCCAGGGGCCGACAATGAGCAGTTCTTC. This encodes CASSPPGADNEQFF.